This T cell receptor beta chain is drawn from a study of T cells in Graves' hyperthyroidism and ophthalmopathy. Whole-study results and caveats: A model built on 13 V-J features separated ophthalmopathy from stable hyperthyroidism.

Germline V gives CDR1 GTSNPN, CDR2 SVGIG (reference sequence). The CDR3 is 15 amino acids. Trimming shortened V by 3 bases and J by 3 bases, and 15 bases separated the two germline ends. At least ten counts were recorded for this clonotype. Its cognate antigen is unknown. TCR beta CDR3 regions were amplified from RNA transcripts. Researchers ran a first-round RT-PCR on the TCR CDR3 using the HTBI primer set. TCRdb reprocessed the multiplex PCR reads with MiXCR, giving one entry per CDR3 protein. The sample records about 590,000 distinct CDR3 sequences, 12% to 15% being singletons. The TCR comes from a woman younger than 35 with Graves' ophthalmopathy. The material sequenced was blood. V usage is TRBV30 and J usage is TRBJ1-5; D might be TRBD1 (5 bases). CDR3: CAWSTLPGYNQPQHF. CDR3 nucleotide sequence: TGTGCCTGGAGCACCCTACCAGGGTACAATCAGCCCCAGCATTTT.